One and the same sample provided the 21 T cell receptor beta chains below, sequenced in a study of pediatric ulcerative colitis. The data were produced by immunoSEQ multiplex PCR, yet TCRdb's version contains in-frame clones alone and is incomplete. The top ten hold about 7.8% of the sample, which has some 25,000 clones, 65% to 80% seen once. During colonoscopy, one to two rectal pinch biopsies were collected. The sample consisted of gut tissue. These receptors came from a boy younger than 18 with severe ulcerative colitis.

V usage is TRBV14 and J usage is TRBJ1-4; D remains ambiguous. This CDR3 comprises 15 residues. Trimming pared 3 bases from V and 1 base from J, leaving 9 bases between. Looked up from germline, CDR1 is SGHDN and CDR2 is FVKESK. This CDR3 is CASSQDLRTNEKLFF. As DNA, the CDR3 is TGTGCCAGCAGCCAGGACCTGAGAACTAATGAAAAACTGTTTTTT. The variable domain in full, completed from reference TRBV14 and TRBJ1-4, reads EAGVTQFPSHSVIEKGQTVTLRCDPISGHDNLYWYRRVMGKEIKFLLHFVKESKQDESGMPNNRFLAERTGGTYSTLKVQPAELEDSGVYFCASSQDLRTNEKLFFGSGTQLSVL.

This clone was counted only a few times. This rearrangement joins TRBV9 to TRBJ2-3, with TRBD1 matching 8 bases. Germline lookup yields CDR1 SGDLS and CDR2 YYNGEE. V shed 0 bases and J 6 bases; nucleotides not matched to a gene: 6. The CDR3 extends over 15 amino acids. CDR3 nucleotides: TGTGCCAGCAGCGTAGAAAGACAGGGGACCGATACGCAGTATTTT. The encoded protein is CASSVERQGTDTQYF.

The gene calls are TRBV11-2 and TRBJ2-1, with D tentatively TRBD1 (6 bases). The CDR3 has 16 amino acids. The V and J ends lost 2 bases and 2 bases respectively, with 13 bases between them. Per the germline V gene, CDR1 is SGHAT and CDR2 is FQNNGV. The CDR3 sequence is CASSLTPQGPYNEQFF. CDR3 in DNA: TGTGCCAGCAGCTTAACCCCCCAGGGGCCCTACAATGAGCAGTTCTTC.

Here the CDR3 reads CASSRDSVAVVGEQFF. The CDR3, as DNA: TGTGCCAGTAGCCGGGACAGTGTCGCGGTTGTAGGTGAGCAGTTCTTC. This sequence joins TRBV19 and TRBJ2-1; 7 bases line up with TRBD1. Germline CDR1 is LNHDA and CDR2 is SQIVND (reference sequence). V lost 6 bases, J lost 9 bases, and 17 bases stayed unmatched. The CDR3 extends over 16 amino acids.

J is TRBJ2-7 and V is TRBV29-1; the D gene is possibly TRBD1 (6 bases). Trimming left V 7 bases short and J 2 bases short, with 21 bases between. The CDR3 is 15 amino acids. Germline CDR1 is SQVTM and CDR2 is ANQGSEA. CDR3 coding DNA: TGCAGCGCTACCTTGAGGCCGGGACATGCCTACGAGCAGTACTTC. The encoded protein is CSATLRPGHAYEQYF.

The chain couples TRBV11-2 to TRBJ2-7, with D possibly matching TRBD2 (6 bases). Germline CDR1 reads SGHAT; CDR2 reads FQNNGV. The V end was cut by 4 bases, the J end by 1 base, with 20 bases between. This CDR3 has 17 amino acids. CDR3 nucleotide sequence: TGTGCCAGCAGCTCACTCTCACCGAGGACTACTTCCTACGAGCAGTACTTC. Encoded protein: CASSSLSPRTTSYEQYF.

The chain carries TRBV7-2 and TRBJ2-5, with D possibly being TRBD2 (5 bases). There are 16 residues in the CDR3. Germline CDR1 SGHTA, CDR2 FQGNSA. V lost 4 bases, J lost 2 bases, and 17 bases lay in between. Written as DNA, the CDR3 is TGTGCCAGCAGCTCTTATACCGGGAACGCACAAGAGACCCAGTACTTC. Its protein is CASSSYTGNAQETQYF.

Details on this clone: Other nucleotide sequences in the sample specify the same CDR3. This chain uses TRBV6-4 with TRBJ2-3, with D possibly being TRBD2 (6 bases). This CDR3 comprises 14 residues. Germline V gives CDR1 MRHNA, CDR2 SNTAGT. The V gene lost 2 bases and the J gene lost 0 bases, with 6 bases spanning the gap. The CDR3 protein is CASSDSGSTDTQYF. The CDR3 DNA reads TGTGCCAGCAGTGACAGCGGGAGCACAGATACGCAGTATTTT.

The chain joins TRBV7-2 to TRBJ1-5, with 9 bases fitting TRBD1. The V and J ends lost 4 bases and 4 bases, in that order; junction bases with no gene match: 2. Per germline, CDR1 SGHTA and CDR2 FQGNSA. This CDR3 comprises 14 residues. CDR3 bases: TGTGCCAGCAGCTCCGGGACAGGGAATCAGCCCCAGCATTTT. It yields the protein CASSSGTGNQPQHF. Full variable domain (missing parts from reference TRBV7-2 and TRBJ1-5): GAGVSQSPSNKVTEKGKDVELRCDPISGHTALYWYRQSLGQGLEFLIYFQGNSAPDKSGLPSDRFSAERTGGSVSTLTIQRTQQEDSAVYLCASSSGTGNQPQHFGDGTRLSIL.

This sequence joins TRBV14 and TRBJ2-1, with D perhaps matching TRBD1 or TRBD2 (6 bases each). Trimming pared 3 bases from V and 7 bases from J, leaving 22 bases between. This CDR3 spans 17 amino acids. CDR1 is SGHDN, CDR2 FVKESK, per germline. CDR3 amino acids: CASSHGLRGGPWNEQFF. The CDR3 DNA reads TGTGCCAGCAGCCACGGGCTCAGGGGAGGCCCCTGGAATGAGCAGTTCTTC.

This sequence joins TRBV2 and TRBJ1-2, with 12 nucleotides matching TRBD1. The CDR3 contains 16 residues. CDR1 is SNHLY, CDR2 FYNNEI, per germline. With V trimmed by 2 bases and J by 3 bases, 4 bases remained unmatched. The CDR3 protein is CASSEWGQGADYGYTF. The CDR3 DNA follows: TGTGCCAGCAGTGAATGGGGACAGGGGGCGGACTATGGCTACACCTTC.

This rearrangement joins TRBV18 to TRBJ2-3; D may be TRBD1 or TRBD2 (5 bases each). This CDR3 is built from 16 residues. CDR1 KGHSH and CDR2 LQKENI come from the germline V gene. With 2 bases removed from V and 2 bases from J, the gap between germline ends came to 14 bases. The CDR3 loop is CASSPWDHKFTDTQYF. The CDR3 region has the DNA TGTGCCAGCTCACCATGGGACCACAAATTCACAGATACGCAGTATTTT. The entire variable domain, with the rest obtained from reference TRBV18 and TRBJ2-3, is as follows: NAGVMQNPRHLVRRRGQEARLRCSPMKGHSHVYWYRQLPEEGLKFMVYLQKENIIDESGMPKERFSAEFPKEGPSILRIQQVVRGDSAAYFCASSPWDHKFTDTQYFGPGTRLTVL.

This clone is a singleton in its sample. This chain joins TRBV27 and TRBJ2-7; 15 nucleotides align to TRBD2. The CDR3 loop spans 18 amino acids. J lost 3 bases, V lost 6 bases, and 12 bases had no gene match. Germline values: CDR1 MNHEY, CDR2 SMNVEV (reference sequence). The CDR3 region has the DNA TGTGCCAGCAGACCACCTGAGTCGGGACTAGCGGGAGGCTACGAGCAGTACTTC. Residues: CASRPPESGLAGGYEQYF.

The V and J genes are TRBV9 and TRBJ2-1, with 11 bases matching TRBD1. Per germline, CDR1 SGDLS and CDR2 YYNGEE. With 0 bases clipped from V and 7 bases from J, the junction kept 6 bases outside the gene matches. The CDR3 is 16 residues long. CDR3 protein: CASSVGGDRGLNEQFF. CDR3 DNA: TGTGCCAGCAGCGTAGGAGGGGACAGGGGGTTGAATGAGCAGTTCTTC. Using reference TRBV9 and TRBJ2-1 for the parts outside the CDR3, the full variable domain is DSGVTQTPKHLITATGQRVTLRCSPRSGDLSVYWYQQSLDQGLQFLIQYYNGEERAKGNILERFSAQQFPDLHSELNLSSLELGDSALYFCASSVGGDRGLNEQFFGPGTRLTVL.

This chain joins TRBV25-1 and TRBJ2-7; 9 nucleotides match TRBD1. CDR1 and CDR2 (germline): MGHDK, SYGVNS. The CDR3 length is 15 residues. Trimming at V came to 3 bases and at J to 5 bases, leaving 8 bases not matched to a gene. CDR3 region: CASSDSGQGRNEQYF. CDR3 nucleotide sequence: TGTGCCAGCAGTGATTCGGGACAGGGAAGGAACGAGCAGTACTTC.

The CDR3 nucleotides read TGTGCCAGCAGCTTGACGGGCGTGGTGGGCAATGAGCAGTTCTTC. This encodes CASSLTGVVGNEQFF. The chain employs TRBV5-4 and TRBJ2-1; no firm D call. Per the germline V gene, CDR1 is SGHNT and CDR2 is YYREEE (reference sequence). The CDR3 has 15 residues. V lost 1 base to trimming and J lost 6 bases, with 14 bases between them.

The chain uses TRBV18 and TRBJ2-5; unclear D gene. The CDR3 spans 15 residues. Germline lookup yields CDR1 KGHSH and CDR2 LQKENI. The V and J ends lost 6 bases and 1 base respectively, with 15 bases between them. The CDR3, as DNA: TGTGCCAGCTCCCCCACCGTCGGGCCCCAAGAGACCCAGTACTTC. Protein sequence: CASSPTVGPQETQYF.

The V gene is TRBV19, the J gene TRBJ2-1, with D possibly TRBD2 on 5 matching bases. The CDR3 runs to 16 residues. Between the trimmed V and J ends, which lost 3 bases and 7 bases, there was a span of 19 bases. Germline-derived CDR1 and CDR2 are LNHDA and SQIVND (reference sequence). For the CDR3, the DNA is TGTGCCAGTAGTATGGCGGGCGGACTCCCTCCTAATGAGCAGTTCTTC. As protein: CASSMAGGLPPNEQFF.

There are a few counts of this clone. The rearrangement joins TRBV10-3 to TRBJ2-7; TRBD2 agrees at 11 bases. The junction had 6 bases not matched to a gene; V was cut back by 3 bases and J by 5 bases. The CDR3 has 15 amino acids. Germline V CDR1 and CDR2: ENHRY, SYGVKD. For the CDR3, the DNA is TGTGCCATCAGTGACCCCCTGACTAGCGGGGACGAGCAGTACTTC. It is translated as CAISDPLTSGDEQYF.

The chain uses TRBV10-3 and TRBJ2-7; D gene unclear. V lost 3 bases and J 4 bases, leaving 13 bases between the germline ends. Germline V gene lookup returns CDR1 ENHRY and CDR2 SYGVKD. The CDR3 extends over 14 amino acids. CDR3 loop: CAISESTGPYEQYF. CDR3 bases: TGTGCCATCAGTGAATCGACTGGACCTTACGAGCAGTACTTC.

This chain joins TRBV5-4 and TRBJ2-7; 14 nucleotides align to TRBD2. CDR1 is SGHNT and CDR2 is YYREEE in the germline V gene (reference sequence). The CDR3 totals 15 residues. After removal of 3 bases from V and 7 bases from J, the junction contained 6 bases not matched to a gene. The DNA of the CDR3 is TGTGCCAGCAGCTCTGGACTAGCGGGAGGTCTAGAGCAGTACTTC. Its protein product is CASSSGLAGGLEQYF.